This TCR beta chain came from a study of shared clonotypes between healthy human individuals. General study points: An anticipated effect of sequencing depth on clonotype sharing among donors was recognized.

Naive CD8 cells, CD45RO-negative and positively selected for CCR7, excluded terminally differentiated effector memory CD45RA+ cells. On this clone itself: Its antigen is as yet unknown.

Assay: immunoSEQ multiplex PCR; the TCRdb copy retains only in-frame clones and omits some. The table records about 2,200,000 clones, 85% to 95% of them present only once. The CDR3 length is 15 residues. Germline trimming cut 5 bases from V and 4 bases from J; bases unmatched to any gene: 8. The germline V gene has CDR1 LNHDA and CDR2 SQIVND (reference sequence). This chain links TRBV19 with TRBJ2-7; 10 bases map to TRBD2. Sequencing was carried out using naive CD8+ T cells from PBMCs. The sequence came from a man aged 18 to 29 in good health. Some clones in this sample may be carry-over from other donors' samples. The CDR3 sequence: CASSPEREGRYEQYF. DNA of the CDR3: TGTGCCAGTAGTCCGGAGCGGGAGGGCCGGTACGAGCAGTACTTC.